The 28 T cell receptor beta chains in this list originate from one sample, sequenced in a study of T cell responses to AZD1222 COVID-19 vaccine. TCRdb keeps only in-frame clones here, not all; method: immunoSEQ multiplex PCR. The table lists more than 100,000 clones, about nine tenths of them singletons. The specimen comprised peripheral blood, sampled on day 0 of AZD1222 vaccination. Receptors originate from an adult in good health.

The V and J genes are TRBV18 and TRBJ2-2; the D gene is possibly TRBD2 (7 bases). The ends were cut back, 6 bases at V and 5 bases at J, with 22 bases in the middle. This CDR3 is 17 amino acids long. CDR1 KGHSH and CDR2 LQKENI come from the germline V gene. CDR3 sequence reads: CASSPSRGARGTGELFF. CDR3 sequence (DNA): TGTGCCAGCTCGCCCTCCCGGGGGGCACGAGGTACCGGGGAGCTGTTTTTT.

This rearrangement joins TRBV6-5 to TRBJ1-2; no clear D gene. Germline V gene sequence: CDR1 MNHEY, CDR2 SVGAGI. The CDR3 loop spans 13 amino acids. Trimming left V 4 bases short and J 3 bases short, with 9 bases between. CDR3 nucleotide sequence: TGTGCCAGCAGTTGGAACGTTGACTATGGCTACACCTTC. Protein sequence: CASSWNVDYGYTF.

This chain uses TRBV5-6 with TRBJ1-1; a possible D gene is TRBD1 (6 bases). Trimming shortened V by 2 bases and J by 2 bases, and 16 bases separated the two germline ends. The CDR3 extends over 16 amino acids. The V gene's germline CDR1 is SGHDT and CDR2 YYEEEE. The CDR3 spells CASSLLGASSNTEAFF. Written as DNA, the CDR3 is TGTGCCAGCAGCTTATTGGGGGCCTCCTCTAACACTGAAGCTTTCTTT. Using reference TRBV5-6 and TRBJ1-1 for the parts outside the CDR3, the full variable domain is DAGVTQSPTHLIKTRGQQVTLRCSPKSGHDTVSWYQQALGQGPQFIFQYYEEEERQRGNFPDRFSGHQFPNYSSELNVNALLLGDSALYLCASSLLGASSNTEAFFGQGTRLTVV.

The V gene is TRBV5-1, the J gene TRBJ1-4; no clear D. Per germline, CDR1 SGHRS and CDR2 YFSETQ. V shed 4 bases and J shed 0 bases, with 16 bases lying between them. The CDR3 is made up of 17 amino acids. The CDR3 DNA sequence: TGCGCCAGCAGCCCAGCAGGTGGTAGTGCAACTAATGAAAAACTGTTTTTT. Its protein product is CASSPAGGSATNEKLFF. The full variable domain, its missing parts supplied by reference TRBV5-1 and TRBJ1-4, is KAGVTQTPRYLIKTRGQQVTLSCSPISGHRSVSWYQQTPGQGLQFLFEYFSETQRNKGNFPGRFSGRQFSNSRSEMNVSTLELGDSALYLCASSPAGGSATNEKLFFGSGTQLSVL.

The chain links TRBV3-1 (or the pseudogene TRBV3-2) to TRBJ2-3, with a tentative D call TRBD2 (5 bases). This CDR3 is built from 17 residues. The V gene lost 0 bases and the J gene lost 0 bases, with 13 bases spanning the gap. Germline V gene sequence: CDR1 LGHDT, CDR2 YNNKEL (reference sequence). CDR3 coding DNA: TGTGCCAGCAGCCAAGATCGTGGGAGTCCTAGCACAGATACGCAGTATTTT. Encoded protein: CASSQDRGSPSTDTQYF.

This clone was counted a single time. This chain joins TRBV23-1 and TRBJ2-5, with 7 bases lining up with TRBD1. TRBV23-1 is an ORF; its function is uncertain. The V gene end was trimmed by 8 bases and the J gene end by 0 bases; junction bases not matched to a gene: 9. The CDR3 covers 15 residues. The CDR3 region is CASGPTGAHQETQYF. The CDR3 DNA sequence: TGCGCCAGCGGTCCTACAGGGGCCCACCAAGAGACCCAGTACTTC.

The chain combines TRBV27 with TRBJ1-1; the D gene is possibly TRBD1 (5 bases). Germline V gene lookup returns CDR1 MNHEY and CDR2 SMNVEV (reference sequence). This CDR3 has 15 residues. Trimming shortened V by 2 bases and J by 0 bases, and 10 bases separated the two germline ends. Written as DNA, the CDR3 is TGTGCCAGCAGTTTAGGGGGGTTCGTGAACACTGAAGCTTTCTTT. Translated: CASSLGGFVNTEAFF.

The V gene is TRBV27, the J gene TRBJ2-7; the D is unclear. The V gene's germline CDR1 is MNHEY and CDR2 SMNVEV (reference sequence). CDR3 length: 12 amino acids. With 5 bases removed from V and 0 bases from J, the gap between germline ends came to 5 bases. The CDR3 protein is CASSGPSYEQYF. The CDR3 DNA sequence: TGTGCCAGCAGTGGGCCCTCCTACGAGCAGTACTTC.

The V and J genes are TRBV18 and TRBJ1-2; D unclear. CDR3 length: 14 residues. Trimming removed 5 bases from V and 4 bases from J, with 14 bases in between. From germline, CDR1 is KGHSH and CDR2 LQKENI. The CDR3 protein is CASSTEPDSYGYTF. The DNA for the CDR3 is TGTGCCAGCTCAACGGAACCGGACTCCTATGGCTACACCTTC.

The rearrangement joins TRBV5-1 to TRBJ2-7; no definite D call. CDR3 length equals 14 residues. Germline V gene sequence: CDR1 SGHRS, CDR2 YFSETQ. V dropped 0 bases and J dropped 4 bases, with 11 bases sitting between them. CDR3 in amino acids: CASSLALGIYEQYF. In DNA form, the CDR3 reads TGCGCCAGCAGCTTGGCCCTAGGTATATACGAGCAGTACTTC.

This clone has only one observation. The rearrangement links TRBV19 to TRBJ1-2; TRBD1 might be the D (5 bases). CDR3 length equals 15 residues. Per germline, CDR1 LNHDA and CDR2 SQIVND (reference sequence). Trimming removed 10 bases from V and 4 bases from J, with 22 bases in between. The CDR3 is CATSLGDRRSYGYTF. CDR3 nucleotides: TGTGCCACCTCGTTGGGGGACCGCCGATCCTATGGCTACACCTTC.

Worth noting for this clone: The identical CDR3 is also encoded by other nucleotide sequences in the sample. The rearrangement joins TRBV20-1 to TRBJ2-7; the D gene is possibly TRBD1 (6 bases). Germline V CDR1 and CDR2: DFQATT, SNEGSKA (reference sequence). V was pared by 3 bases and J by 5 bases, with 8 bases between. The CDR3 has 11 residues. CDR3 coding DNA: TGCAGTGCTAGGAGGGGGAACGAGCAGTACTTC. It codes for CSARRGNEQYF.

The gene calls are TRBV19 and TRBJ1-2, with TRBD1 identical over 9 bases. The length of the CDR3 is 14 residues. Per germline, CDR1 LNHDA and CDR2 SQIVND (reference sequence). V was pared by 5 bases and J by 2 bases, with 3 bases of the junction left unmatched. The CDR3 loop is CASSPQGANYGYTF. CDR3 bases: TGTGCCAGTAGTCCACAGGGGGCGAACTATGGCTACACCTTC.

V usage is TRBV21-1 and J usage is TRBJ1-2. TRBV21-1 is deemed a pseudogene. CDR3 length equals 13 residues. The CDR3 protein is CASKRDHLGGYTF. The CDR3 nucleotides read TGTGCCAGCAAAAGGGACCACCTAGGGGGCTACACCTTC.

J is TRBJ2-1 and V is TRBV28; D unclear. Deletions cut 6 bases from V and 7 bases from J, with 13 bases between. Germline V gene lookup returns CDR1 MDHEN and CDR2 SYDVKM. The CDR3 has 13 residues. The CDR3 DNA is TGTGCCAGCAGGGTGAATTTAAAAAATGAGCAGTTCTTC. This encodes CASRVNLKNEQFF.

The chain uses TRBV30 and TRBJ1-3; perhaps TRBD1 as D (5 bases). Trimming pared 4 bases from V and 4 bases from J, leaving 20 bases between. The CDR3 spans 16 residues. The V gene's germline CDR1 is GTSNPN and CDR2 SVGIG (reference sequence). The CDR3, as DNA: TGTGCCTGGAAAGGCAGGGAAAAGGATTGGGGAAACACCATATATTTT. Translated: CAWKGREKDWGNTIYF. Complete variable domain (other parts from reference TRBV30 and TRBJ1-3): SQTIHQWPATLVQPVGSPLSLECTVEGTSNPNLYWYRQAAGRGLQLLFYSVGIGQISSEVPQNLSASRPQDRQFILSSKKLLLSDSGFYLCAWKGREKDWGNTIYFGEGSWLTVV.

V and J are TRBV5-8 and TRBJ2-7; 11 bases are a match to TRBD1. J lost 4 bases, V lost 4 bases, and 4 bases had no gene match. This CDR3 region has 14 residues. Germline-derived CDR1 and CDR2 are SGHTS and YDEGEE. This CDR3 is CASSKDRGQYEQYF. In DNA form, the CDR3 reads TGTGCCAGCAGCAAGGACAGGGGGCAGTACGAGCAGTACTTC.

This chain's CDR3 is CASSLDGTGSNEKLFF. The CDR3 DNA reads as TGTGCCAGCAGCTTAGATGGGACAGGGAGCAATGAAAAACTGTTTTTT. V and J are TRBV11-2 and TRBJ1-4; 9 positions match TRBD1. The CDR3 is made up of 16 amino acids. The ends lost 0 bases at V and 5 bases at J; junction bases unmatched: 4. CDR1 is SGHAT and CDR2 is FQNNGV in the germline V gene. Using reference TRBV11-2 and TRBJ1-4 for the parts outside the CDR3, the full variable domain is EAGVAQSPRYKIIEKRQSVAFWCNPISGHATLYWYQQILGQGPKLLIQFQNNGVVDDSQLPKDRFSAERLKGVDSTLKIQPAKLEDSAVYLCASSLDGTGSNEKLFFGSGTQLSVL.

The V and J genes are TRBV3-1 (or the pseudogene TRBV3-2) and TRBJ2-2, with a weak D call TRBD1 (5 bases). Germline CDR1 is LGHDT and CDR2 is YNNKEL (reference sequence). Between the trimmed V and J ends, which lost 6 bases and 6 bases, there was a span of 14 bases. This CDR3 spans 14 amino acids. CDR3 sequence reads: CASRNSGAAGELFF. The CDR3 region has the DNA TGTGCCAGCAGAAATAGTGGGGCCGCCGGGGAGCTGTTTTTT.

This clone was counted once. A junction end diverges from the germline sequence, so it may reflect a read error. The sample holds other DNA sequences that translate to the same CDR3. The rearrangement uses TRBV28 and TRBJ2-2; 8 positions agree with TRBD1. CDR3 size: 20 residues. Germline CDR1 MDHEN, CDR2 SYDVKM. CDR3 DNA: TGTGCCAGCAGTTTCCCAGCCATGGGCAGGGGGCGCAGAAACACTGGGGAGCTGTTTTTT. This sequence encodes CASSFPAMGRGRRNTGELFF.

The J gene is TRBJ1-1, the V gene TRBV27; D unresolved. The length of the CDR3 is 14 residues. From germline, CDR1 is MNHEY and CDR2 SMNVEV (reference sequence). V lost 4 bases and J lost 4, with 13 bases in between. This CDR3 is CASSYQGVGTEAFF. DNA for the CDR3: TGTGCCAGCAGTTACCAAGGTGTGGGCACTGAAGCTTTCTTT.

The gene calls are TRBV10-3 and TRBJ2-1; D may be TRBD1 (6 bases). Germline CDR1 and CDR2: ENHRY and SYGVKD. Trimming took off 3 bases at V and 5 bases at J, with 20 bases between the two ends. The CDR3 covers 17 residues. CDR3 sequence: CAISDPGVPQINNEQFF. CDR3 DNA: TGTGCCATCAGTGATCCAGGGGTTCCCCAGATTAACAATGAGCAGTTCTTC.

This sequence joins TRBV19 and TRBJ2-1; D is perhaps TRBD1 (7 bases). The CDR3 has 15 amino acids. In germline, CDR1 is LNHDA, CDR2 SQIVND (reference sequence). The V gene lost 4 bases and the J gene lost 4 bases, with 14 bases spanning the gap. In DNA form, the CDR3 reads TGTGCCAGTAGTAGCGGGGACAGTCCGTACAATGAGCAGTTCTTC. Translated: CASSSGDSPYNEQFF. Full variable domain (missing parts from reference TRBV19 and TRBJ2-1): DGGITQSPKYLFRKEGQNVTLSCEQNLNHDAMYWYRQDPGQGLRLIYYSQIVNDFQKGDIAEGYSVSREKKESFPLTVTSAQKNPTAFYLCASSSGDSPYNEQFFGPGTRLTVL.

This clone appeared once. J is TRBJ1-6 and V is TRBV5-1; D may be TRBD1 (6 bases). Trimming stripped 4 bases from V and 1 base from J, with 9 bases between. CDR1 is SGHRS, CDR2 YFSETQ, per germline. The CDR3 covers 15 residues. CDR3 sequence (DNA): TGCGCCAGCAGCAAAGACAGGTCCTATAATTCACCCCTCCACTTT. Translating it yields CASSKDRSYNSPLHF.

The chain carries TRBV19 and TRBJ1-1, with D unresolved. This CDR3 has 15 residues. Germline loops: CDR1 LNHDA, CDR2 SQIVND (reference sequence). The V end lost 3 bases, the J end lost 1 base, and 12 bases lay between the germline ends. This CDR3 reads CASSIKGRSNTEAFF. CDR3 bases: TGTGCCAGTAGTATCAAAGGACGATCGAACACTGAAGCTTTCTTT.

The chain is built from TRBV5-1 and TRBJ2-3; D possibly matches TRBD1 or TRBD2 (5 bases each). CDR3 length: 14 residues. V lost 5 bases and J lost 2, with 12 bases in between. Germline-derived CDR1 and CDR2 are SGHRS and YFSETQ. CDR3 in DNA: TGCGCCAGCAGAGAGGGGCGTTCCACAGATACGCAGTATTTT. Its protein is CASREGRSTDTQYF.

The chain carries TRBV7-6 and TRBJ2-1; 8 positions match TRBD1. Germline V gene sequence: CDR1 SGHVS, CDR2 FNYEAQ. CDR3 length equals 17 residues. Trimming cost V 4 bases and J 4 bases; bases outside gene matches: 12. Here the CDR3 DNA reads TGTGCCAGCAGCTCTAAAGGAGGGGACAGGCTATACAATGAGCAGTTCTTC. This gives the protein CASSSKGGDRLYNEQFF. Full variable domain (remainder filled in from reference TRBV7-6 and TRBJ2-1): GAGVSQSPRYKVTKRGQDVALRCDPISGHVSLYWYRQALGQGPEFLTYFNYEAQQDKSGLPNDRFSAERPEGSISTLTIQRTEQRDSAMYRCASSSKGGDRLYNEQFFGPGTRLTVL.

The J gene is TRBJ2-7, the V gene TRBV19, with D perhaps matching TRBD1 (5 bases). Trimming cost V 5 bases and J 9 bases, with 14 bases left between them. CDR3 length: 12 amino acids. Germline V CDR1 and CDR2: LNHDA, SQIVND (reference sequence). CDR3 in DNA: TGTGCCAGTAGTGGACAAACGGGTGGGCAGTACTTC. Translation gives CASSGQTGGQYF.